This T cell receptor (beta chain) stems from a study of blood T cell repertoires in COVID-19. Study-wide background: Samples of COVID-19 (acute and convalescent) were obtained from the United States, Italy and Spain. PBMCs, B-cell-depleted T cells, or T cells were the source of the cDNA or gDNA that made up the material.

Those enrolled in Seattle joined during active infection and were followed longitudinally afterward. Methods used by the authors: Amplifying reference gene primers gave estimates of nucleated cell counts. Method: immunoSEQ multiplex PCR; TCRdb's copy keeps in-frame clones and lacks some. For V, J and clone size, that table is used; D and trimming come from the DNA. Of approximately 150,000 clones listed, under 95% are singletons. The CDR3 is made up of 15 amino acids. Germline V CDR1 and CDR2: LNHDA, SQIVND (reference sequence). Trimming at V came to 2 bases and at J to 1 base, leaving 0 bases not matched to a gene.

The sequenced material came from peripheral blood. This chain links TRBV19 with TRBJ2-1; 9 bases match TRBD2. The sequence derives from a man aged 18 to 30 with COVID-19, enrolled during active disease. The CDR3 loop is CASSISGRSYNEQFF. The CDR3 DNA reads TGTGCCAGTAGTATAAGCGGGAGGTCCTACAATGAGCAGTTCTTC. Combining the CDR3 with reference TRBV19 and TRBJ2-1 gives the whole variable domain DGGITQSPKYLFRKEGQNVTLSCEQNLNHDAMYWYRQDPGQGLRLIYYSQIVNDFQKGDIAEGYSVSREKKESFPLTVTSAQKNPTAFYLCASSISGRSYNEQFFGPGTRLTVL.